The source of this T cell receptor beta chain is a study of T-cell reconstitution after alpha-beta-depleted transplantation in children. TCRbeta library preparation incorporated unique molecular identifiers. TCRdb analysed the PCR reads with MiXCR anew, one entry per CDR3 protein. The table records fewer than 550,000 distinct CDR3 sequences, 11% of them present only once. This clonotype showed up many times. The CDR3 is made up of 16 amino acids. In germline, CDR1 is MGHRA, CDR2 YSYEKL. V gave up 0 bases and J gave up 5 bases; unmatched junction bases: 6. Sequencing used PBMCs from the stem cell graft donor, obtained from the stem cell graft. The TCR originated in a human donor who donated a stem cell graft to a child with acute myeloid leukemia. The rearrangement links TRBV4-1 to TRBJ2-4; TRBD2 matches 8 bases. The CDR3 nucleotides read TGCGCCAGCAGCCAAGACCTCGGGGGGGCCCAAAACATTCAGTACTTC. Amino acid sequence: CASSQDLGGAQNIQYF.